A selection of T cell receptor beta chains follows, all from one sample in a study of T cell responses to AZD1222 COVID-19 vaccine. Profiled with immunoSEQ multiplex PCR; TCRdb holds only in-frame clones, not every one. The data show under 200,000 clones, around 94% seen once. Here the sequenced sample was peripheral blood, taken 28 days after the second dose of the MenACWY control vaccine. These receptors were collected from an adult who received the MenACWY meningococcal vaccine as a control. Each CDR3 is given with its conserved first and last residue. Each record gives: J gene, V gene, clone size, D gene, CDR3 protein, CDR3 DNA. The D gene is left open where the match is weak. Clone sizes are given selectively: once, few, many, or a class where the clone is expanded.

j_gene: TRBJ2-1
v_gene: TRBV6-4
abundance: .
d_gene: TRBD2
CDR3aa: CASSVLAGVSNEQFF
CDR3nt: TGTGCCAGCAGCGTCCTAGCGGGAGTTTCCAATGAGCAGTTCTTC

j_gene: TRBJ1-1
v_gene: TRBV7-8
abundance: .
d_gene: TRBD1
CDR3aa: CASSFTPTGIGITEAFF
CDR3nt: TGTGCCAGCAGCTTTACCCCGACAGGGATTGGGATCACTGAAGCTTTCTTT

j_gene: TRBJ1-2
v_gene: TRBV30
abundance: .
d_gene: .
CDR3aa: CAWSVLGTNYGYTF
CDR3nt: TGTGCCTGGAGTGTTTTGGGAACTAACTATGGCTACACCTTC

j_gene: TRBJ1-1
v_gene: TRBV6-4
abundance: .
d_gene: .
CDR3aa: CASSERAGDTEAFF
CDR3nt: TGTGCCAGCAGTGAGAGGGCCGGTGACACTGAAGCTTTCTTT

j_gene: TRBJ2-5
v_gene: TRBV6-5
abundance: .
d_gene: .
CDR3aa: CASSYSRGYQETQYF
CDR3nt: TGTGCCAGCAGTTACTCCCGGGGGTACCAAGAGACCCAGTACTTC

j_gene: TRBJ2-7
v_gene: TRBV3-1/TRBV3-2
abundance: .
d_gene: TRBD2
CDR3aa: CASSSRLAGDHEQYF
CDR3nt: TGTGCCAGCAGCTCCCGACTAGCGGGAGACCACGAGCAGTACTTC

j_gene: TRBJ2-1
v_gene: TRBV7-3
abundance: .
d_gene: TRBD2
CDR3aa: CASSPYTTSGLYNEQFF
CDR3nt: TGTGCCAGCAGCCCCTATACGACTAGCGGGTTGTACAATGAGCAGTTCTTC

j_gene: TRBJ1-3
v_gene: TRBV9
abundance: .
d_gene: .
CDR3aa: CASSVHVWDTIYF
CDR3nt: TGTGCCAGCAGCGTTCACGTGTGGGACACCATATATTTT

j_gene: TRBJ2-7
v_gene: TRBV18
abundance: .
d_gene: TRBD2
CDR3aa: CASYSRGLAGVVSREQYF
CDR3nt: TGTGCCAGCTACTCCCGGGGACTAGCGGGAGTGGTTTCGCGGGAGCAGTACTTC

j_gene: TRBJ2-5
v_gene: TRBV6-5
abundance: .
d_gene: TRBD1
CDR3aa: CASRDRGSYQETQYF
CDR3nt: TGTGCCAGCAGGGACAGGGGGTCTTACCAAGAGACCCAGTACTTC

j_gene: TRBJ1-1
v_gene: TRBV29-1
abundance: once
d_gene: TRBD1
CDR3aa: CSVEVGQGNTEAFF
CDR3nt: TGCAGCGTTGAAGTTGGACAGGGGAACACTGAAGCTTTCTTT

j_gene: TRBJ2-3
v_gene: TRBV19
abundance: .
d_gene: .
CDR3aa: CASSDSGHTDTQYF
CDR3nt: TGTGCCAGTAGTGATAGCGGACACACAGATACGCAGTATTTT

j_gene: TRBJ2-1
v_gene: TRBV28
abundance: .
d_gene: .
CDR3aa: CASSTFFWGNEQFF
CDR3nt: TGTGCCAGCAGTACTTTTTTTTGGGGGAATGAGCAGTTCTTC